This TCR beta chain was sequenced during a study of early stage breast cancer tumors. On the study more broadly: Of around 16 invasive breast tumors, about a dozen were hormone receptor-positive, HER2-negative. Samples were sequenced at roughly 10-fold average coverage. General study findings and limits: Blood repertoires resembled normal breast more than tumor. Compared with adjacent normal breast tissue, tumors showed 2 to 3-fold greater T cell density and higher clonality.

CDR3 length equals 16 residues. V gave up 0 bases and J gave up 8 bases, with 19 bases separating them. The germline V gene encodes CDR1 MGHRA and CDR2 YSYEKL. As concerns this clone: Its antigen remains unknown.

Repertoires were generated with immunoSEQ multiplex PCR, while TCRdb's copy carries only in-frame clones and drops some. The table lists about 28,000 clones, approximately 70% of them singletons. This TCR came from a middle-aged person with breast cancer. The material sequenced was blood. The V call is TRBV4-1, the J call TRBJ1-2; D ambiguous. The CDR3 coding sequence is TGCGCCAGCAGCCAAGAAAACATTCGGGGTCCTCGAGGCTACACCTTC. Translated, it gives CASSQENIRGPRGYTF.